This TCR beta chain derives from a study of T cell responses to AZD1222 COVID-19 vaccine. CDR3 length: 14 residues. V shed 4 bases and J 5 bases; nucleotides not matched to a gene: 9. Looked up from germline, CDR1 is SQVTM and CDR2 is ANQGSEA. Sequenced by immunoSEQ multiplex PCR; TCRdb stores in-frame clones only, minus some. The sample consists of around 100,000 clones, over 85% of them appearing once. The starting material was peripheral blood, obtained on day 0 of AZD1222 vaccination. The sequence was collected from an adult in good health. V is TRBV29-1 and J is TRBJ2-5, with TRBD2 matching over 8 bases. CDR3 bases: TGCAGCGTTGGCCCAGCGGGAGTACTGGAGACCCAGTACTTC. This sequence encodes CSVGPAGVLETQYF.